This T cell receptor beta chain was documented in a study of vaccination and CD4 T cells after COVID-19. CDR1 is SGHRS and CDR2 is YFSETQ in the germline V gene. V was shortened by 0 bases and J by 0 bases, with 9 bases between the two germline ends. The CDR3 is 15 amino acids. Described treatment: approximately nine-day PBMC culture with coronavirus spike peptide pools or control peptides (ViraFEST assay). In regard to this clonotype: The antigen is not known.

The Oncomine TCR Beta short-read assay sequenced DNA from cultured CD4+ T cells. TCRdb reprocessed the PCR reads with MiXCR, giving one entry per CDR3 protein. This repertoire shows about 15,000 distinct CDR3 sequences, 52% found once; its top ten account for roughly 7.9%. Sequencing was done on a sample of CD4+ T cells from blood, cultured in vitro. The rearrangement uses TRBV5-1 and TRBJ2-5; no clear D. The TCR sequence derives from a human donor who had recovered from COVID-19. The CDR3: CASSLELGNQETQYF. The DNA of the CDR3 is TGCGCCAGCAGCTTGGAGCTAGGGAACCAAGAGACCCAGTACTTC.